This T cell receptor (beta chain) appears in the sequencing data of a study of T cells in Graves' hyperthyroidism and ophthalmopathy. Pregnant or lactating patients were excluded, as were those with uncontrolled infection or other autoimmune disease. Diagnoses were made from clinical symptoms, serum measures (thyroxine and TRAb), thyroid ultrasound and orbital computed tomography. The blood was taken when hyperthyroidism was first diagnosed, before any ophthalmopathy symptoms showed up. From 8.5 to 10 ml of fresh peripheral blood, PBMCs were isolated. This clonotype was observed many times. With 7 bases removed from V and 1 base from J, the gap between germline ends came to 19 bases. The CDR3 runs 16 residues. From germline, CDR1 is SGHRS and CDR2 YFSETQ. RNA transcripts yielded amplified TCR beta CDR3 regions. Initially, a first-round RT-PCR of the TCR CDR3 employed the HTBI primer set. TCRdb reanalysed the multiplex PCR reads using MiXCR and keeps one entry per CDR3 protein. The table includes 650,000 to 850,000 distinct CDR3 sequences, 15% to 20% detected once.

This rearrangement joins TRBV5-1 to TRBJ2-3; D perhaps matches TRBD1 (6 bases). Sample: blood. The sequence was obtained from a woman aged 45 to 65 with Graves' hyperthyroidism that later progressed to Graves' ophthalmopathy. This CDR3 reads CASRLTGTPGTDTQYF. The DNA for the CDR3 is TGCGCCAGCCGCCTAACAGGGACCCCGGGCACAGATACGCAGTATTTT.